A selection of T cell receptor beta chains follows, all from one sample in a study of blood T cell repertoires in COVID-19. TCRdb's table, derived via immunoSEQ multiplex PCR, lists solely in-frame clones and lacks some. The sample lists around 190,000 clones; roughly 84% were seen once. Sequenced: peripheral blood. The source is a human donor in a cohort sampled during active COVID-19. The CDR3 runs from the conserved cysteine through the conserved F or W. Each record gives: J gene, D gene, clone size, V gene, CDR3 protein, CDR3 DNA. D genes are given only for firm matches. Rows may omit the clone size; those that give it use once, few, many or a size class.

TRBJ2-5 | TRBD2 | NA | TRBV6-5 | CASWGYGRLAQYF | TGTGCCAGCTGGGGTTACGGGAGGTTGGCCCAGTACTTC
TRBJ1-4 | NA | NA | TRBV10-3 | CAISDSGGSNEKLFF | TGTGCCATCAGTGACTCGGGGGGTTCTAATGAAAAACTGTTTTTT
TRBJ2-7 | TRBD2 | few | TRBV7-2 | CASSWDGTSGKEQYF | TGTGCCAGCAGCTGGGACGGGACTAGCGGGAAGGAGCAGTACTTC
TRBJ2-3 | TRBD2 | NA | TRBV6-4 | CASSDGTSGTDTQYF | TGTGCCAGCAGTGACGGGACTAGCGGGACAGATACGCAGTATTTT
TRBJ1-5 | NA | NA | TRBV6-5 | CASRVGFGQPQHF | TGTGCCAGCAGAGTCGGGTTTGGGCAGCCCCAGCATTTT
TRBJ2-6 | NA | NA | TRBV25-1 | CASSESARGGSGANVLTF | TGTGCCAGCAGTGAATCGGCAAGGGGCGGTTCCGGGGCCAACGTCCTGACTTTC
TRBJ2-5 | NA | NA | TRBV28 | CASSSSAETQYF | TGTGCCAGCAGTTCCAGTGCCGAGACCCAGTACTTC
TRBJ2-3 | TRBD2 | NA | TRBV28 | CASSLRLAGSTDTQYF | TGTGCCAGCAGTTTAAGGCTAGCGGGATCCACAGATACGCAGTATTTT
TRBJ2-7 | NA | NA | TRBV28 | CASSGTYGSYEQYF | TGTGCCAGCAGTGGAACTTACGGGAGCTACGAGCAGTACTTC
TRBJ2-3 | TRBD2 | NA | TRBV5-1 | CASSLSGTSGVTQYF | TGCGCCAGCAGCCTATCCGGGACTAGCGGTGTTACGCAGTATTTT
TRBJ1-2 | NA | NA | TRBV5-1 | CASSKNRVIDFGYGYTF | TGCGCCAGCAGCAAGAACAGGGTTATTGACTTTGGGTATGGCTACACCTTC
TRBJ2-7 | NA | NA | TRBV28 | CASEPWDKAVEQYF | TGTGCCAGCGAACCTTGGGACAAAGCGGTCGAGCAGTACTTC
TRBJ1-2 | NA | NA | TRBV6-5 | CASSYSGRVNGYTF | TGTGCCAGCAGTTACTCCGGGAGGGTCAATGGCTACACCTTC
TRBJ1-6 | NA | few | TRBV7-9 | CASSPGRDNSPLHF | TGTGCCAGCAGTCCAGGGAGGGATAATTCACCCCTCCACTTT
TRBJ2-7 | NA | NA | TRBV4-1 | CASSQDSGVTYEQYF | TGCGCCAGCAGCCAAGACTCCGGGGTTACCTACGAGCAGTACTTC
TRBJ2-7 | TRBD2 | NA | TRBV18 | CASCPGLAGEQYF | TGTGCCAGCTGCCCGGGACTAGCGGGTGAGCAGTACTTC
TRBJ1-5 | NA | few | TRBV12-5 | CASGSMRGGNGNQPQHF | TGTGCTAGTGGTTCAATGAGGGGGGGCAATGGCAATCAGCCCCAGCATTTT
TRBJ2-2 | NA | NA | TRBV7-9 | CASSFATGELFF | TGTGCCAGCAGCTTTGCGACCGGGGAGCTGTTTTTT
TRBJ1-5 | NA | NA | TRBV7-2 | CASSRLQAPNQPQHF | TGTGCCAGCAGCCGGCTACAGGCTCCTAATCAGCCCCAGCATTTT
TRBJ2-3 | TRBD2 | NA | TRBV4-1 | CASSHPGLAGGPRRDTQYF | TGCGCCAGCAGCCATCCGGGACTAGCGGGAGGGCCTCGGAGAGATACGCAGTATTTT
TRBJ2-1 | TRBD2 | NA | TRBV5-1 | CASSLVGSYLAGATSYNEQFF | TGCGCCAGCAGCTTGGTCGGGAGTTACCTAGCGGGAGCTACCTCCTACAATGAGCAGTTCTTC
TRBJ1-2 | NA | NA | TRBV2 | CASTPARDYGYTF | TGTGCCAGCACCCCTGCCAGGGACTATGGCTACACCTTC
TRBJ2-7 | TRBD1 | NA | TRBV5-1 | CASSSRRDRATYEQYF | TGCGCCAGCAGCTCACGCCGGGACAGGGCGACCTACGAGCAGTACTTC
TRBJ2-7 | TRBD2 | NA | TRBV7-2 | CASSSRSGIYYEQYF | TGTGCCAGCAGCTCGAGGAGCGGGATCTACTACGAGCAGTACTTC
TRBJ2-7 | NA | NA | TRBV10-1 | CASSESRGSYEQYF | TGCGCCAGCAGTGAGTCGAGAGGGTCCTACGAGCAGTACTTC
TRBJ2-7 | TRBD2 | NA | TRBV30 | CAWNEGLAGKYEQYF | TGTGCCTGGAACGAAGGACTAGCGGGAAAATACGAGCAGTACTTC
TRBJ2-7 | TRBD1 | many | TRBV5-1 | CASSQPSDRVSYEQYF | TGCGCCAGCAGCCAACCCTCAGACAGGGTTTCCTACGAGCAGTACTTC
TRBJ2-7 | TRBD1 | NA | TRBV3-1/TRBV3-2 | CASSQGRDRAGYEQYF | TGTGCCAGCAGCCAAGGACGGGACAGGGCGGGCTACGAGCAGTACTTC
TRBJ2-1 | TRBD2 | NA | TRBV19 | CASASGLASHEQFF | TGTGCCAGTGCCTCTGGACTAGCTAGCCATGAGCAGTTCTTC
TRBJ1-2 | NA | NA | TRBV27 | CASSLSENNYGYTF | TGTGCCAGCAGTTTATCGGAGAATAACTATGGCTACACCTTC
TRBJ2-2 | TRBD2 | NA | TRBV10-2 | CASRLAGGGNTGELFF | TGCGCCAGCAGGCTAGCGGGAGGAGGGAACACCGGGGAGCTGTTTTTT
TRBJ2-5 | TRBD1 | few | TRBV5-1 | CASRRGLETQYF | TGCGCCAGCCGCAGGGGGTTGGAGACCCAGTACTTC
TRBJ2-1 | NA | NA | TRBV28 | CASGFTAYNEQFF | TGTGCCAGCGGATTCACAGCCTACAATGAGCAGTTCTTC
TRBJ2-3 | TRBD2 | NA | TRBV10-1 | CASSDNSGRRGDTQYF | TGCGCCAGCAGCGACAATAGCGGGAGAAGGGGGGATACGCAGTATTTT
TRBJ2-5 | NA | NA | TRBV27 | CASSLFRVGQETQYF | TGTGCCAGCAGTTTATTTCGGGTAGGCCAAGAGACCCAGTACTTC
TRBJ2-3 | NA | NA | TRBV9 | CASSTTSRGTDTQYF | TGTGCCAGCAGCACTACTAGCCGCGGCACAGATACGCAGTATTTT
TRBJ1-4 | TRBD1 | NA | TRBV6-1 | CASSGDGTGYGANKNEKLFF | TGTGCCAGCAGTGGGGATGGGACAGGGTATGGTGCTAACAAAAATGAAAAACTGTTTTTT
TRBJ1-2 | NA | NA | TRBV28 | CASSFNRLYGYTF | TGTGCCAGCAGTTTTAACAGGCTCTATGGCTACACCTTC
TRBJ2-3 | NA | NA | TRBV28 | CASSPTGFGTDTQYF | TGTGCCAGCAGTCCAACAGGGTTTGGCACAGATACGCAGTATTTT
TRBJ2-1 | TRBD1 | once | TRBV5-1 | CASSSGQALFF | TGCGCCAGCAGCTCTGGACAGGCTCTGTTCTTC
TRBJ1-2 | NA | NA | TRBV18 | CASSGIQGNYGYTF | TGTGCCAGCTCGGGGATCCAGGGGAACTATGGCTACACCTTC
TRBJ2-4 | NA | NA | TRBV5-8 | CASSRTGIPIQYF | TGTGCCAGCAGCCGAACAGGGATCCCCATTCAGTACTTC
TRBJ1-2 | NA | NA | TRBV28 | CASSLPDTPGHGYTF | TGTGCCAGCAGTTTACCGGACACACCAGGACATGGCTACACCTTC
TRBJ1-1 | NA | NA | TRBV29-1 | CSARTANTEAFF | TGCAGCGCCCGGACAGCTAACACTGAAGCTTTCTTT
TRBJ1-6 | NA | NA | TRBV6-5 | CASSRLAGNSPLHF | TGTGCCAGCAGCAGATTGGCAGGGAATTCACCCCTCCACTTT
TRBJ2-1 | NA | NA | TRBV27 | CASSFSMSSYNEQFF | TGTGCCAGCAGTTTCTCTATGAGCTCCTACAATGAGCAGTTCTTC
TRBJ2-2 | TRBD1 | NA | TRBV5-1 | CASSVAGGPGELFF | TGCGCCAGCAGCGTGGCAGGGGGCCCCGGGGAGCTGTTTTTT
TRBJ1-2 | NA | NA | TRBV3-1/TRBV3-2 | CASAPEGRGYTF | TGTGCCAGCGCACCGGAGGGGCGAGGCTACACCTTC
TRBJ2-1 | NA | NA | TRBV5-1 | CASSGPGDNEQFF | TGCGCCAGCAGCGGCCCCGGAGACAATGAGCAGTTCTTC
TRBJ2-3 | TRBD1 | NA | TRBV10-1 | CASSGIPGTVTDTQYF | TGCGCCAGCAGTGGAATACCCGGGACAGTCACAGATACGCAGTATTTT
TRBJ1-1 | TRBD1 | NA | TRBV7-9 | CASSTRTGNTEAFF | TGTGCCAGCAGCACCCGGACAGGGAACACTGAAGCTTTCTTT
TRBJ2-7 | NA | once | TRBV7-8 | CASSPRGRGEQYF | TGTGCCAGCAGCCCACGTGGCAGGGGCGAGCAGTACTTC
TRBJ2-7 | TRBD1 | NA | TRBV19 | CASSIGTGPYEQYF | TGTGCCAGTAGTATCGGGACAGGTCCCTACGAGCAGTACTTC
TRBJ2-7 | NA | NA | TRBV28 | CASSLGRQVLYEQYF | TGTGCCAGCAGTTTAGGAAGACAGGTCCTCTACGAGCAGTACTTC
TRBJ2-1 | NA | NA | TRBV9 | CASSVFPLEEWVGNEQFF | TGTGCCAGCAGCGTATTTCCCCTCGAGGAGTGGGTTGGCAATGAGCAGTTCTTC
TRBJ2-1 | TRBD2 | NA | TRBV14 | CASSHHDLAGGNNEQFF | TGTGCCAGCAGCCACCATGACCTAGCGGGAGGGAACAATGAGCAGTTCTTC
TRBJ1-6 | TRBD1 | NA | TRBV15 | CATSRDRGTVVSPLHF | TGTGCCACCAGCAGAGATCGAGGGACAGTGGTTTCACCCCTCCACTTT
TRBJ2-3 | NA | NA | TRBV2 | CASLSRHTDTQYF | TGTGCCAGCCTCAGCAGACACACAGATACGCAGTATTTT
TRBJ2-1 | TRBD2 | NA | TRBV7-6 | CASSFTSGLNEQFF | TGTGCCAGCAGCTTTACTAGCGGGCTGAATGAGCAGTTCTTC
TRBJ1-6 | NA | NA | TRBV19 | CASSTFAAGSPLHF | TGTGCCAGTAGCACCTTTGCAGCGGGATCACCCCTCCACTTT